Listed here are 5 T cell receptor beta chains from one sample, sequenced in a study of blood T cell repertoires in COVID-19. Sequenced by immunoSEQ multiplex PCR; TCRdb stores in-frame clones only, minus some. The data contain fewer than 300,000 clones, 86% of them singletons. The sequenced sample consisted of PBMCs or T cells enriched from blood (not recorded which). The receptor set was obtained from a man aged 18 to 30 who had recovered from COVID-19.

CDR3 amino acids: CASSPPWALALGYTF. The DNA of the CDR3 is TGTGCCAGCAGCCCCCCCTGGGCTTTGGCTCTGGGCTACACCTTC. The V gene is TRBV11-2, the J gene TRBJ1-2; D is unresolved. The length of the CDR3 is 15 residues. V lost 5 bases and J 8 bases, leaving 21 bases between the germline ends. Germline CDR1 and CDR2: SGHAT and FQNNGV.

The J gene is TRBJ2-3, the V gene TRBV5-5; D not certain. Trimming removed 0 bases at V and 4 bases at J, with 12 bases between. The germline CDR1 and CDR2 sequences are SGHKS and YYEKEE (reference sequence). The CDR3 contains 15 residues. CDR3 nucleotides: TGTGCCAGCAGCTTGGGTCCGGTTTATCCAGATACGCAGTATTTT. It codes for CASSLGPVYPDTQYF.

V gene TRBV19 combines with J gene TRBJ2-2; D is unclear. Germline CDR1 and CDR2: LNHDA and SQIVND (reference sequence). The CDR3 sequence is 14 residues long. Trimming cost V 3 bases and J 0 bases, with 5 bases left between them. For the CDR3, the DNA is TGTGCCAGTAGTATCACGGCGAACACCGGGGAGCTGTTTTTT. Translated: CASSITANTGELFF.

The genes are TRBV3-1 (or the pseudogene TRBV3-2) and TRBJ1-5; D is possibly TRBD1 (6 bases). V gave up 1 base and J gave up 3 bases, with 10 bases separating them. The germline V gene encodes CDR1 LGHDT and CDR2 YNNKEL (reference sequence). The CDR3 runs to 15 residues. CDR3 sequence (DNA): TGTGCCAGCAGCCAAGGGCGACAGGTCAATCAGCCCCAGCATTTT. The encoded protein is CASSQGRQVNQPQHF.

This sequence joins TRBV7-9 and TRBJ2-7, with D perhaps TRBD2 (6 bases). Trimming shortened V by 3 bases and J by 0 bases, and 15 bases separated the two germline ends. CDR1 and CDR2 from the germline V gene are SEHNR and FQNEAQ (reference sequence). This CDR3 spans 16 amino acids. The CDR3 nucleotides read TGTGCCAGCAGCTTGGGAGGCGCACTAGCCTCCTACGAGCAGTACTTC. This gives the protein CASSLGGALASYEQYF.